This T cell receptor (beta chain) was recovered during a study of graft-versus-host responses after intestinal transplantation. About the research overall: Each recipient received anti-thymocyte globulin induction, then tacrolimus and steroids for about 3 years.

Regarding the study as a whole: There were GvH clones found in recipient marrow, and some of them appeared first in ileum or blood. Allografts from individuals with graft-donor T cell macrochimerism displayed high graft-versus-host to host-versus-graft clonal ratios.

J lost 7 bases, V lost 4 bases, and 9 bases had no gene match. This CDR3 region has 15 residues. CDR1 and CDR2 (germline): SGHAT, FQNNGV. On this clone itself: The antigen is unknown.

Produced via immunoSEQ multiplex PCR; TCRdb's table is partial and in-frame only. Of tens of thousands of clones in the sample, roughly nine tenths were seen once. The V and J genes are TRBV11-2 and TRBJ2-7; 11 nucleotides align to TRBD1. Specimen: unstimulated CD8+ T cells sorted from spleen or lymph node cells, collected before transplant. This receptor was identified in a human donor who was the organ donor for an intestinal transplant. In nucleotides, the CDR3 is TGTGCCAGCAGCTCGAGATGGACAGGGGGCCGGGAGCAGTACTTC. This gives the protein CASSSRWTGGREQYF.